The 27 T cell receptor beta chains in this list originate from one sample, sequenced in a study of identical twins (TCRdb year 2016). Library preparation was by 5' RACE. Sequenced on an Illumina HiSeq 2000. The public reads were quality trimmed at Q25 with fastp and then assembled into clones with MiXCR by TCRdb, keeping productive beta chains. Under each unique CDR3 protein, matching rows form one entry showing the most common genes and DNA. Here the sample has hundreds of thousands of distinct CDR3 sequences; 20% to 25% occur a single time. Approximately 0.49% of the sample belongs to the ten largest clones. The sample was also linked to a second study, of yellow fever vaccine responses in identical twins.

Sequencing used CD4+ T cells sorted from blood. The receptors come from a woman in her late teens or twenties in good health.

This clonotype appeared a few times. The CDR3, as DNA: TGCGCCAGCAGCCGGGACGGAGCAGGCTCCTACAATGAGCAGTTCTTC. Translated: CASSRDGAGSYNEQFF. The chain carries TRBV5-1 and TRBJ2-1; either TRBD1 or TRBD2 may fit D (5 bases each). CDR3 length equals 16 residues. Trimming took off 4 bases at V and 0 bases at J, with 14 bases between the two ends. CDR1 and CDR2 from the germline V gene are SGHRS and YFSETQ.

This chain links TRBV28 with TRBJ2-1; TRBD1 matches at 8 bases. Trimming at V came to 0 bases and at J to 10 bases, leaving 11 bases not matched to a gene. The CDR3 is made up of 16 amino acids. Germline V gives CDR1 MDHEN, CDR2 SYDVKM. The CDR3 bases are TGTGCCAGCAGTTTATGGCAACCACAGGGGGGTGGGGAGCAGTTCTTC. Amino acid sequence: CASSLWQPQGGGEQFF.

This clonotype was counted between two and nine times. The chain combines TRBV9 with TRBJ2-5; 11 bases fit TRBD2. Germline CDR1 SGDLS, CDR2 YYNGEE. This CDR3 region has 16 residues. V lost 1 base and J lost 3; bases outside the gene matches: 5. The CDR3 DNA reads TGTGCCAGCAGCGTATATAGCGGGGGGGCCAAAGAGACCCAGTACTTC. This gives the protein CASSVYSGGAKETQYF. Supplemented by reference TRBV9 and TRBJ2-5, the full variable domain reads DSGVTQTPKHLITATGQRVTLRCSPRSGDLSVYWYQQSLDQGLQFLIQYYNGEERAKGNILERFSAQQFPDLHSELNLSSLELGDSALYFCASSVYSGGAKETQYFGPGTRLLVL.

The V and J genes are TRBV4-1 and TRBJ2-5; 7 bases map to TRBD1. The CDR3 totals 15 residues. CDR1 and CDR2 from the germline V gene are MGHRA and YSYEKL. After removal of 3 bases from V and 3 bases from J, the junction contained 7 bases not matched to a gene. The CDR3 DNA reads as TGCGCCAGCAGCCATCCCGGACAGGCGAAAGAGACCCAGTACTTC. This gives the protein CASSHPGQAKETQYF.

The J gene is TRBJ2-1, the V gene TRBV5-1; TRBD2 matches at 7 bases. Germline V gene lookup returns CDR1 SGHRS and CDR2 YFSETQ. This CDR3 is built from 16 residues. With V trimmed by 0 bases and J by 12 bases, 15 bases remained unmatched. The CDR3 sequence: CASSLASGGGSTVQFF. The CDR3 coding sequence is TGCGCCAGCAGCTTGGCATCGGGCGGCGGGAGTACTGTGCAGTTCTTC.

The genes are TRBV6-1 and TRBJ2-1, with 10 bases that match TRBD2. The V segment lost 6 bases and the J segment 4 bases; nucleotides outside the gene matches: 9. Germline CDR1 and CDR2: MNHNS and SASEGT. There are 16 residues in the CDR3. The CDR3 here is CASSAAGTSEYNEQFF. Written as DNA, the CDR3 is TGTGCCAGCAGCGCCGCCGGGACTAGCGAATACAATGAGCAGTTCTTC.

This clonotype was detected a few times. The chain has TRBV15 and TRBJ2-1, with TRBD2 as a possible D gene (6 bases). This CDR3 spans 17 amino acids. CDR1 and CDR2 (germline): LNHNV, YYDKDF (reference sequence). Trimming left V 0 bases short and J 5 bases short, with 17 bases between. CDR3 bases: TGTGCCACCAGCAGAGATTGGGGGGTAGTAGAAGACAATGAGCAGTTCTTC. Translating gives CATSRDWGVVEDNEQFF.

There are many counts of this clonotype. The CDR3 reads CASSLGGLSNQPQHF. The CDR3 DNA sequence: TGCGCCAGCAGCTTGGGGGGGCTGAGCAATCAGCCCCAGCATTTT. The gene calls are TRBV5-1 and TRBJ1-5; D perhaps matches TRBD1 (6 bases). V lost 0 bases, J lost 1 base, and 8 bases lay in between. The V gene's germline CDR1 is SGHRS and CDR2 YFSETQ. This CDR3 region has 15 residues.

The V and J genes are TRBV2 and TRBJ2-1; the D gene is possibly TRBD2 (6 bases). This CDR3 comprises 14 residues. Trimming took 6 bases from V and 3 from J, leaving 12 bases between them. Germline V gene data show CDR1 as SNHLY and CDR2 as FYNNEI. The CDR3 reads CASSGDSNYNEQFF. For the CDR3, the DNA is TGTGCCAGCAGCGGGGACTCAAACTACAATGAGCAGTTCTTC. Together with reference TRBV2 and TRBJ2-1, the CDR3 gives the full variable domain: EPEVTQTPSHQVTQMGQEVILRCVPISNHLYFYWYRQILGQKVEFLVSFYNNEISEKSEIFDDQFSVERPDGSNFTLKIRSTKLEDSAMYFCASSGDSNYNEQFFGPGTRLTVL.

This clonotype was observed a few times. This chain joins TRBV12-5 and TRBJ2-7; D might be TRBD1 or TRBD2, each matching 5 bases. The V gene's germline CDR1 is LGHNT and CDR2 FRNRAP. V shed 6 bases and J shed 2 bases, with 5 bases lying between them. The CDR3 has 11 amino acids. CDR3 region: CASGGPYEQYF. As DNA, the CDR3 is TGTGCTAGTGGGGGACCCTACGAGCAGTACTTC.

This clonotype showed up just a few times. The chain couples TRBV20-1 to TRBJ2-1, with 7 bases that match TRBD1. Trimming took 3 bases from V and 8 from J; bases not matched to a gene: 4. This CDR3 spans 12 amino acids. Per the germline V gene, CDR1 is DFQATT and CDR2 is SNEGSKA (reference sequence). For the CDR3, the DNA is TGCAGTGCTAGGACAGGGACCGATGAGCAGTTCTTC. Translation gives CSARTGTDEQFF.

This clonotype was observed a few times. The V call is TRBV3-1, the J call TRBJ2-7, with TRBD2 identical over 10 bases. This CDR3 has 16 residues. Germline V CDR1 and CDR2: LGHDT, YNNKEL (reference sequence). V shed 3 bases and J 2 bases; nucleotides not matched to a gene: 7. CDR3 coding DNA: TGTGCCAGCAGCCACCGAAGGACTAGCGGCACCTACGAGCAGTACTTC. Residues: CASSHRRTSGTYEQYF.

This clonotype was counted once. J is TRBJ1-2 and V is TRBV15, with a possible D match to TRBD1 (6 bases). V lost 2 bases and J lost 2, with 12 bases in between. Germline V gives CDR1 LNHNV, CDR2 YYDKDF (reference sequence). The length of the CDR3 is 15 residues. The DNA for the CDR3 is TGTGCCACCAGCAGACATGAGCAGGGGAACTATGGCTACACCTTC. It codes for CATSRHEQGNYGYTF. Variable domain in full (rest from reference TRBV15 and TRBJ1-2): DAMVIQNPRYQVTQFGKPVTLSCSQTLNHNVMYWYQQKSSQAPKLLFHYYDKDFNNEADTPDNFQSRRPNTSFCFLDIRSPGLGDTAMYLCATSRHEQGNYGYTFGSGTRLTVV.

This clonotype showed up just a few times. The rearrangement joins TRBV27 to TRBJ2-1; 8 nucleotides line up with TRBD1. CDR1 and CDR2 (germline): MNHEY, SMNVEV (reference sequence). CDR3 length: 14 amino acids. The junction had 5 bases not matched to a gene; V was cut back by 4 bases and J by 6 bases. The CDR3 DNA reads TGTGCCAGCAGTTACCGGACAGGGATCAATGAGCAGTTCTTC. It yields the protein CASSYRTGINEQFF.

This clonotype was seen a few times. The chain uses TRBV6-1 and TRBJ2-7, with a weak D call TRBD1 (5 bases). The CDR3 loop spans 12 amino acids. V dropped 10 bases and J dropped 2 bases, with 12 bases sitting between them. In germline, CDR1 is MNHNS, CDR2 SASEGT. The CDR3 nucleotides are TGTGCCACCGAGACAGATACCTACGAGCAGTACTTC. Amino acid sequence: CATETDTYEQYF.

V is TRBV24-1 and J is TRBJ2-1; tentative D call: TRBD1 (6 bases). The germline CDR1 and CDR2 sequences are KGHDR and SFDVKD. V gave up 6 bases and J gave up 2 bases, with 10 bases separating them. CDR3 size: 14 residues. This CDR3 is CATSLTGTYNEQFF. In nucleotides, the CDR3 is TGTGCCACCAGTTTAACAGGGACCTACAATGAGCAGTTCTTC.

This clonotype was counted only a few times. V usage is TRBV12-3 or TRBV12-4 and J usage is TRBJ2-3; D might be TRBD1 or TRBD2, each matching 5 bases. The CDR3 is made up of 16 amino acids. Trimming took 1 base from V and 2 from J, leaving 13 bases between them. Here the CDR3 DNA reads TGTGCCAGCAGTTTAGATAGGGGAGAGACCACAGATACGCAGTATTTT. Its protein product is CASSLDRGETTDTQYF.

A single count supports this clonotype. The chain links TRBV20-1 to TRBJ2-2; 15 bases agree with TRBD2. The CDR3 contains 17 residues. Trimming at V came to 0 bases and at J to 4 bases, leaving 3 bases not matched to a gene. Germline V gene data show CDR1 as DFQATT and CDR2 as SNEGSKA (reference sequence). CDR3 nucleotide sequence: TGCAGTGCTAGAGATGGGGGACTAGCGGGGGGCACCGGGGAGCTGTTTTTT. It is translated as CSARDGGLAGGTGELFF.

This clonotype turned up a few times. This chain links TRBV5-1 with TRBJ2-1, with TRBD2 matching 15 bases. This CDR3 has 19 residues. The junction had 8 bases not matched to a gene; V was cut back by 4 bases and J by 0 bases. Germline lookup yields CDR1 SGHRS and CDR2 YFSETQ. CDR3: CASSPGLAGGGRSYNEQFF. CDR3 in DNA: TGCGCCAGCAGCCCCGGACTAGCGGGAGGGGGCCGCTCCTACAATGAGCAGTTCTTC.

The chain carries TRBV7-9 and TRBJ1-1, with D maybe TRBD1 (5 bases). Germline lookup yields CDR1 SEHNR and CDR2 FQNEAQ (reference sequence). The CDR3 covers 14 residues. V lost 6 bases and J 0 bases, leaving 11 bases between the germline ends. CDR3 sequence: CASSGTAMNTEAFF. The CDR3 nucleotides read TGTGCCAGCAGTGGGACGGCGATGAACACTGAAGCTTTCTTT.

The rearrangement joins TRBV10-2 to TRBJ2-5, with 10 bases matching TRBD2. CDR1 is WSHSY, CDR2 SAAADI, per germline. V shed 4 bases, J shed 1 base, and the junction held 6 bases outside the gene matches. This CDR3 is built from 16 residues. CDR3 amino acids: CASSGGLAGAQETQYF. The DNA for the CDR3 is TGCGCCAGCAGTGGTGGGCTAGCGGGGGCCCAAGAGACCCAGTACTTC.

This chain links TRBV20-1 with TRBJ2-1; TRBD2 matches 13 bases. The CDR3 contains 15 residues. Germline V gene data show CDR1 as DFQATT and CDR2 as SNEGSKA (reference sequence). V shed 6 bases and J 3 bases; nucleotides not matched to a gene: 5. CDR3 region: CSATGLAGVYNEQFF. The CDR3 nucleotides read TGCAGTGCAACCGGACTAGCGGGAGTCTACAATGAGCAGTTCTTC.

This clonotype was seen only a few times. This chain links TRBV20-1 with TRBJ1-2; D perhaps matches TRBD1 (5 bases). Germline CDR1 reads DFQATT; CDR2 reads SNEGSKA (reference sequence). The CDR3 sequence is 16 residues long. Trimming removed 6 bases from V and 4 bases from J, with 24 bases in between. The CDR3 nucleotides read TGCAGTGCCATTCCCCATGGGACTCCCACCTTCTATGGCTACACCTTC. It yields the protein CSAIPHGTPTFYGYTF.

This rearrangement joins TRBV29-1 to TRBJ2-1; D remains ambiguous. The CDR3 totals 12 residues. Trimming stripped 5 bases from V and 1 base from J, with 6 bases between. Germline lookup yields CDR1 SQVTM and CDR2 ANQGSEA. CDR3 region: CSVPVSYNEQFF. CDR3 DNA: TGCAGCGTTCCAGTTTCCTACAATGAGCAGTTCTTC.

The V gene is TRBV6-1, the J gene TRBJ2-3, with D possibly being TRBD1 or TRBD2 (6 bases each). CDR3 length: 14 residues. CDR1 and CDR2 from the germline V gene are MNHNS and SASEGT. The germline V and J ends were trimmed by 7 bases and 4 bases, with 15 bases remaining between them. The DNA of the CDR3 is TGTGCCAGCACCCTTAGGGGGGCCGCAGATACGCAGTATTTT. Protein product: CASTLRGAADTQYF.

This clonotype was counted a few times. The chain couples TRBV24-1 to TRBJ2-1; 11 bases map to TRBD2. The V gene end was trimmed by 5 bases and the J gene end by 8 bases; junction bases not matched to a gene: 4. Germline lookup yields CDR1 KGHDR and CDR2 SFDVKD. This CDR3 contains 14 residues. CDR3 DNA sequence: TGTGCCACCAGTGGGGGACTAGCGGCGTATGAGCAGTTCTTC. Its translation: CATSGGLAAYEQFF.

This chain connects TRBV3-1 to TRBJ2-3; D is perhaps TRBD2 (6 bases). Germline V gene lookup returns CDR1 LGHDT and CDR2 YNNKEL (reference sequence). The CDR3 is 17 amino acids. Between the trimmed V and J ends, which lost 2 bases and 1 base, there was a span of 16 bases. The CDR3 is CASSQPPGSWGTDTQYF. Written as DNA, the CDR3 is TGTGCCAGCAGCCAACCCCCCGGGAGCTGGGGCACAGATACGCAGTATTTT.